This T cell receptor (beta chain) was captured by sequencing in a study of CD8 T cells in Susac syndrome. Germline V CDR1 and CDR2: DFQATT, SNEGSKA (reference sequence). This CDR3 comprises 13 residues. The ends lost 6 bases at V and 4 bases at J; junction bases unmatched: 4. Random hexamers served to reverse transcribe roughly 0.45 to 1 ug RNA. Each CDR3 protein gets one entry after TCRdb re-called the immunoSEQ multiplex PCR reads with MiXCR. The profile shows around 130,000 distinct CDR3 sequences, less than 95% of them singletons. This clonotype showed up just once. Input material: CD4+ T cells from PBMCs. The TCR originated in a human donor in good health. V gene TRBV20-1 combines with J gene TRBJ2-5; 11 nucleotides agree with TRBD1. The chain's CDR3 is CSAGTGGRETQYF. Here the CDR3 DNA reads TGCAGTGCCGGGACAGGGGGAAGAGAGACCCAGTACTTC.